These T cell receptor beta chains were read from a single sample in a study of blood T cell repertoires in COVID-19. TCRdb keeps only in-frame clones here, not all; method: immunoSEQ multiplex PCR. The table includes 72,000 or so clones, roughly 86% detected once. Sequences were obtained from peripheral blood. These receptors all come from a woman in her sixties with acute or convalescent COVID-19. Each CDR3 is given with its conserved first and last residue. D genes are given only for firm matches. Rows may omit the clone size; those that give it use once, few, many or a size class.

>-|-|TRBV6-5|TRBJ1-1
TGTGCCAGCAGTCAGACAGGAACAATGAACACTGAAGCTTTCTTT
CASSQTGTMNTEAFF
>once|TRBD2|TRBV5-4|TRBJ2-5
TGTGCCAGCAGCGTGACTAGCGGCGGGGCCCAGTACTTC
CASSVTSGGAQYF
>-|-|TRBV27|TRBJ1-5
TGTGCCAGCAGTCCATGGGGAGGTGGTCAGCCCCAGCATTTT
CASSPWGGGQPQHF
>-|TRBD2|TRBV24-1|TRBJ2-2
TGTGCCACCAGTGATCCCTCGGGAGGGAACACCGGGGAGCTGTTTTTT
CATSDPSGGNTGELFF
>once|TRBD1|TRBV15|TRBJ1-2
TGTGCCACCACCGCGGACAGGGCCCAGGGCTACACCTTC
CATTADRAQGYTF
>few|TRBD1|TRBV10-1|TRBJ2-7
TGCGCCAGCAGTGGGGACAGGGGGCGCGAGCAGCAGTACTTC
CASSGDRGREQQYF
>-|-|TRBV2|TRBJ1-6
TGTGCCAGCAGTGTGATCGGGGACATAAATTCACCCCTCCACTTT
CASSVIGDINSPLHF
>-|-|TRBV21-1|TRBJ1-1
TGTGCCAGCAGCATCTTGGGAGGGTCAGGGACTGAAGCTTTCTTT
CASSILGGSGTEAFF
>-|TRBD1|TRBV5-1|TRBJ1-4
TGCGCCAGCAGCGTGGGACAGGGGAACGAAAAACTGTTTTTT
CASSVGQGNEKLFF
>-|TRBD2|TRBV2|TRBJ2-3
TGTGCCAGCAGTGAACGACTAGCGGGTTCCCCAGATACGCAGTATTTT
CASSERLAGSPDTQYF
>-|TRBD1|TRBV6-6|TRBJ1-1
TGTGCCAGCAGCACGGACAGGGTCACCACTGAAGCTTTCTTT
CASSTDRVTTEAFF
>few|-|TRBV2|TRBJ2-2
TGTGCCAGCAGTGACCAGGGGCGTAACACCGGGGAGCTGTTTTTT
CASSDQGRNTGELFF
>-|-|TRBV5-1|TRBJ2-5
TGCGCCAGCAGCTCCGCCAGGGGCGGGGGACGAGAGACCCAGTACTTC
CASSSARGGGRETQYF
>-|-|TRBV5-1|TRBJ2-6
TGCGCCAGCAGCTTGGAAACAGGGGCCAACGTCCTGACTTTC
CASSLETGANVLTF
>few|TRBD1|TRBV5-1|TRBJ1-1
TGCGCCAGCAGCTGGGGGGACAGGGCTATGAACACTGAAGCTTTCTTT
CASSWGDRAMNTEAFF
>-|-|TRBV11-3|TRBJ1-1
TGTGCCAGCAGTTCCCGGGGGTTGAACACTGAAGCTTTCTTT
CASSSRGLNTEAFF
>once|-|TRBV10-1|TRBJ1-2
TGCGCCAGCAGTGAGAACAGGTGGGCATGGAAAAAACTCGTCTACACCTTC
CASSENRWAWKKLVYTF
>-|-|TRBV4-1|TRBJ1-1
TGCGCCAGCAGCCACTTACAGGGCCTGAACACTGAAGCTTTCTTT
CASSHLQGLNTEAFF
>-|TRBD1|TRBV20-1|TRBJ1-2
TGCAGTGCTAGTACGACAGGGGGGAACTATGGCTACACCTTC
CSASTTGGNYGYTF
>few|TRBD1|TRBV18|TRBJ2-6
TGTGCCAGCTCCCCGTCGGGACAGGGATTTTCAGGGGCCAACGTCCTGACTTTC
CASSPSGQGFSGANVLTF
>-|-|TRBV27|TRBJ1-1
TGTGCCAGCATATATCAGGGTGAAGCTTTCTTT
CASIYQGEAFF
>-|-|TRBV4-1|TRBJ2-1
TGCGCCAGCAGCCAAGGTTATCGGGGGTACAACAATGAGCAGTTCTTC
CASSQGYRGYNNEQFF
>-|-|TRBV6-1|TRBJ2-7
TGTGCCAGCAGTGAAAGGTTAACGGGGGGCCGAGGAGAGCAGTACTTC
CASSERLTGGRGEQYF
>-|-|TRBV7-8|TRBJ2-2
TGTGCCAGCAGCAGGACTCGTTCCGGGGAGCTGTTTTTT
CASSRTRSGELFF
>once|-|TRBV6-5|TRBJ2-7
TGTGCCAGCAGTTACAGCAGGGCACCGGGCGAGCAGTACTTC
CASSYSRAPGEQYF
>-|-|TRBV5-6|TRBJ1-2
TGTGCCAGCAGCATACAGGGAAACTATGGCTACACCTTC
CASSIQGNYGYTF
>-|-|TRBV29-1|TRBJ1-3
TGCAGCGTGGGAGACAAGATTGGAAACACCATATATTTT
CSVGDKIGNTIYF
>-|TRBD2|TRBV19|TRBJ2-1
TGTGCCAGTAGTAAAGTTGCGGGGGGGCGGTCCTACAATGAGCAGTTCTTC
CASSKVAGGRSYNEQFF
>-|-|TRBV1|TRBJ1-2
TGCACCAGCAGCCAAGACAGTGATGGCTATGGCTACACCTTC
CTSSQDSDGYGYTF
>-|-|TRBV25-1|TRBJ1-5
TGTGCCAGCAGTGAGGGGCAGGGGAGTCAGCCCCAGCATTTT
CASSEGQGSQPQHF
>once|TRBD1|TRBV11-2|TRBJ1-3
TGTGCCAGCAGCACCAGGGGGCTCGGAAACACCATATATTTT
CASSTRGLGNTIYF
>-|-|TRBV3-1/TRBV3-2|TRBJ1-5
TGTGCCAGCAGCCGTCCGAATCAGCCCCAGCATTTT
CASSRPNQPQHF
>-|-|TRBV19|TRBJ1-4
TGTGCCAGTAGTATGGGGCAGGGTAGGGAAAAACTGTTTTTT
CASSMGQGREKLFF
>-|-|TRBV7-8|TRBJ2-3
TGTGCCAGCAGCTACAGGGAAACAGATACGCAGTATTTT
CASSYRETDTQYF
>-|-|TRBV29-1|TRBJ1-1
TGCAGCGCGGGAGGGGCCACTGAAGCTTTCTTT
CSAGGATEAFF
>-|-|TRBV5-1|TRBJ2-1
TGCGCCAGCAGCTTGGCCGGGACATCTCCGAGCTCCTACAATGAGCAGTTCTTC
CASSLAGTSPSSYNEQFF
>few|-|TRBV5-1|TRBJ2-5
TGCGCCAGCAGCGTTAGCATCCCGACTGAGACCCAGTACTTC
CASSVSIPTETQYF
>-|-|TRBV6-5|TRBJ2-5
TGTGCCAGCGGAGAAGAGACCCAGTACTTC
CASGEETQYF
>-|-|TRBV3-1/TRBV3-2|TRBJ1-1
TGTGCCAGCAGCCAGACACCGAACACTGAAGCTTTCTTT
CASSQTPNTEAFF
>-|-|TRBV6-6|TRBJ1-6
TGTGCCAGCAGTTACGGGGCTAGGGCTTCACCCCTCCACTTT
CASSYGARASPLHF
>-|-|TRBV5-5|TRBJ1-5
TGTGCCAGCAGCTTGGAAGGCGGGATAGGCAATCAGCCCCAGCATTTT
CASSLEGGIGNQPQHF
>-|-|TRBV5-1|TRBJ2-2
TGCGCCAGCAGCTTGGATGGCGGCGCCGGGGAGCTGTTTTTT
CASSLDGGAGELFF
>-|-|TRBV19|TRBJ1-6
TGTGCCAGTAGGCCCGAGGGTTTTTCGAATTCACCCCTCCACTTT
CASRPEGFSNSPLHF
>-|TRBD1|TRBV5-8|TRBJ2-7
TGTGCCAGCAGCACGGGGGACAGGGTACACAAGCAGTACTTC
CASSTGDRVHKQYF
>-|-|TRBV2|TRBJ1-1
TGTGCCAGCAGCCCGGGACAACTCTCCACTGAAGCTTTCTTT
CASSPGQLSTEAFF
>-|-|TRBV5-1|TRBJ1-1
TGCGCCAGCAGCTTCGATGGGGGCAGTACTGAAGCTTTCTTT
CASSFDGGSTEAFF
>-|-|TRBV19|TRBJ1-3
TGTGCCAGTAGTGCTCAGACAGACTCTGGAAACACCATATATTTT
CASSAQTDSGNTIYF
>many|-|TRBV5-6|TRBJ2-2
TGTGCCAGCTACGGCGGGGCGAACACCGGGGAGCTGTTTTTT
CASYGGANTGELFF
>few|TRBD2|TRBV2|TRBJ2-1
TGTGCCAGCCTGACTAGCGGAATAGACAATGAGCAGTTCTTC
CASLTSGIDNEQFF
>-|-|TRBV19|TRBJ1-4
TGTGCCAGTAGTATAACCGCAGGGTTTGAAAAACTGTTTTTT
CASSITAGFEKLFF
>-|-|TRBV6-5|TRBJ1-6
TGTGCCAGCTCCATGACACAGCAGGTTAATTCACCCCTCCACTTT
CASSMTQQVNSPLHF
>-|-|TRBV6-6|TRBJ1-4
TGTGCCAGCAGCCCTACTAATGAAAAACTGTTTTTT
CASSPTNEKLFF
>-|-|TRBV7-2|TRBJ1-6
TGTGCCAGCAGCTTAGCTATGGGGGAGGGGTCACCCCTCCACTTT
CASSLAMGEGSPLHF